The next 15 T cell receptor beta chains were all read from a single sample in a study of a mutant IDH1 vaccine in newly diagnosed glioma. Time point reported: week 5, during vaccination. A 20-mer mutant IDH1 peptide at 300 ug was injected subcutaneously with topical imiquimod. For these receptors, no antigen is known. Only in-frame clones appear in the TCRdb table, and some are missing; sequencing was by immunoSEQ multiplex PCR. The data show around 25,000 clones, more than 65% seen once. Source: PBMCs, taken from a glioma patient whose treatment included an IDH1 peptide vaccine. These receptors were obtained from a man aged 35 to 55 with glioma. Some clones in this sample may be carry-over from other donors' samples.

V gene TRBV19 combines with J gene TRBJ2-7, with 10 bases that match TRBD2. V shed 6 bases, J shed 3 bases, and the junction held 5 bases outside the gene matches. Germline CDR1 and CDR2: LNHDA and SQIVND (reference sequence). This CDR3 contains 14 residues. Here the CDR3 reads CASSVAGGYYEQYF. The CDR3 nucleotides read TGTGCCAGTAGCGTAGCGGGGGGTTACTACGAGCAGTACTTC.

The V call is TRBV27, the J call TRBJ1-2, with unresolved D. The CDR3 contains 15 residues. Germline loops: CDR1 MNHEY, CDR2 SMNVEV (reference sequence). V lost 5 bases, J lost 1 base, and 14 bases lay in between. CDR3 region: CASSPPGAFNYGYTF. In DNA, the CDR3 is TGTGCCAGCAGTCCGCCCGGAGCGTTTAACTATGGCTACACCTTC.

The gene calls are TRBV19 and TRBJ1-5, with 11 nucleotides matching TRBD1. CDR1 is LNHDA, CDR2 SQIVND, per germline (reference sequence). CDR3 size: 14 residues. V lost 4 bases, J lost 10 bases, and 6 bases stayed unmatched. The CDR3 loop is CASSRTGGQSPQHF. In DNA, the CDR3 is TGTGCCAGTAGTAGGACAGGGGGCCAGTCCCCCCAGCATTTT.

This chain connects TRBV28 to TRBJ1-1; D unclear. Germline CDR1 and CDR2: MDHEN and SYDVKM. V dropped 4 bases and J dropped 1 base, with 16 bases sitting between them. This CDR3 spans 16 amino acids. In DNA form, the CDR3 reads TGTGCCAGCAGTTACCCACTCGGCGAGGGGAACACTGAAGCTTTCTTT. It yields the protein CASSYPLGEGNTEAFF. Drawing the rest from reference TRBV28 and TRBJ1-1, the complete variable domain is DVKVTQSSRYLVKRTGEKVFLECVQDMDHENMFWYRQDPGLGLRLIYFSYDVKMKEKGDIPEGYSVSREKKERFSLILESASTNQTSMYLCASSYPLGEGNTEAFFGQGTRLTVV.

The chain has TRBV4-3 and TRBJ1-4; 10 nucleotides match TRBD1. CDR1 is LGHNA, CDR2 YSLEER, per germline. The CDR3 extends over 15 amino acids. Unmatched junction bases numbered 4, after V lost 1 base and J lost 8 bases. CDR3 in DNA: TGCGCCAGCAGCCAAGTAGGACAGGGGGGCGAAAAACTGTTTTTT. Translating gives CASSQVGQGGEKLFF.

The chain has TRBV5-6 and TRBJ2-7; 9 bases align to TRBD2. V trimming: 0 bases; J trimming: 0 bases; junction bases outside the gene matches: 10. This CDR3 region has 18 residues. Germline V gene data show CDR1 as SGHDT and CDR2 as YYEEEE. CDR3 sequence reads: CASSLVSGGYLFSYEQYF. CDR3 sequence (DNA): TGTGCCAGCAGCTTGGTAAGCGGGGGGTACCTTTTCTCCTACGAGCAGTACTTC.

The chain joins TRBV5-1 to TRBJ2-7; either TRBD1 or TRBD2 may supply D (5 bases each). This CDR3 has 13 amino acids. Germline assignment: CDR1 SGHRS and CDR2 YFSETQ. V dropped 6 bases and J dropped 4 bases, with 14 bases sitting between them. This CDR3 reads CASNKGTGYEQYF. CDR3 sequence (DNA): TGCGCCAGCAACAAAGGGACCGGGTACGAGCAGTACTTC. Combining the CDR3 with reference TRBV5-1 and TRBJ2-7 gives the whole variable domain KAGVTQTPRYLIKTRGQQVTLSCSPISGHRSVSWYQQTPGQGLQFLFEYFSETQRNKGNFPGRFSGRQFSNSRSEMNVSTLELGDSALYLCASNKGTGYEQYFGPGTRLTVT.

The V and J genes are TRBV5-1 and TRBJ1-5; 8 nucleotides match TRBD1. Germline CDR1 and CDR2: SGHRS and YFSETQ. CDR3 length equals 15 residues. The V segment lost 3 bases and the J segment 5 bases; nucleotides outside the gene matches: 7. The CDR3 is CASSSGTGGDQPQHF. CDR3 bases: TGCGCCAGCAGCTCCGGGACAGGAGGAGATCAGCCCCAGCATTTT.

The chain employs TRBV5-1 and TRBJ2-7; 9 bases are shared with TRBD1. J gave up 3 bases and V 0 bases, and 13 bases lay outside the gene matches. From germline, CDR1 is SGHRS and CDR2 YFSETQ. This CDR3 contains 18 residues. CDR3 coding DNA: TGCGCCAGCAGCTTGGCCACCCACCGGGACAGGGTTAACTACGAGCAGTACTTC. It encodes CASSLATHRDRVNYEQYF.

The V gene is TRBV10-1, the J gene TRBJ1-5; tentatively, D is TRBD1 (6 bases). The V gene's germline CDR1 is WNHNN and CDR2 SYGVQD (reference sequence). Trimming took off 2 bases at V and 4 bases at J, with 6 bases between the two ends. There are 13 residues in the CDR3. The CDR3 sequence: CASSERGNQPQHF. Here the CDR3 DNA reads TGCGCCAGCAGTGAGAGGGGGAATCAGCCCCAGCATTTT.

V and J are TRBV5-1 and TRBJ1-1; perhaps TRBD1 as D (6 bases). This CDR3 region has 15 residues. Per the germline V gene, CDR1 is SGHRS and CDR2 is YFSETQ. Trimming pared 5 bases from V and 3 bases from J, leaving 17 bases between. CDR3 DNA sequence: TGCGCCAGCAGTGGGGGACGGGGGGCAGACACTGAAGCTTTCTTT. It is translated as CASSGGRGADTEAFF.

The chain recombines TRBV14 with TRBJ2-1; 13 nucleotides line up with TRBD2. Trimming took 5 bases from V and 8 from J; bases not matched to a gene: 6. Germline-derived CDR1 and CDR2 are SGHDN and FVKESK. CDR3 length equals 15 residues. CDR3 loop: CASSVLAGGPYEQFF. The CDR3 DNA follows: TGTGCCAGCAGCGTACTAGCGGGGGGGCCCTATGAGCAGTTCTTC.

A few counts support this clone. Written as DNA, the CDR3 is TGTGCCACCAGCAGAGACCAAGGGGCGGCTTTCTTT. It translates to CATSRDQGAAFF. The chain combines TRBV15 with TRBJ1-1, with D possibly matching TRBD1 (5 bases). V shed 0 bases and J shed 11 bases, with 10 bases lying between them. The CDR3 totals 12 residues. Germline CDR1 is LNHNV and CDR2 is YYDKDF (reference sequence). The whole variable domain, remainder taken from reference TRBV15 and TRBJ1-1, is DAMVIQNPRYQVTQFGKPVTLSCSQTLNHNVMYWYQQKSSQAPKLLFHYYDKDFNNEADTPDNFQSRRPNTSFCFLDIRSPGLGDTAMYLCATSRDQGAAFFGQGTRLTVV.

The V call is TRBV25-1, the J call TRBJ1-1, with TRBD1 identical over 9 bases. Unmatched junction bases numbered 9, after V lost 7 bases and J lost 12 bases. The CDR3 is made up of 12 amino acids. Germline V gene lookup returns CDR1 MGHDK and CDR2 SYGVNS. Here the CDR3 reads CASTQGGTGSFF. In DNA form, the CDR3 reads TGTGCCAGCACCCAAGGGGGGACAGGGTCTTTCTTT.

This rearrangement joins TRBV5-1 to TRBJ1-6, with TRBD1 identical over 9 bases. Germline lookup yields CDR1 SGHRS and CDR2 YFSETQ. V lost 4 bases to trimming and J lost 5 bases; unmatched junction nucleotides: 4. This CDR3 spans 15 amino acids. The CDR3 DNA is TGCGCCAGCAGCCCGGGGGACAGGGATAATTCACCCCTCCACTTT. It encodes CASSPGDRDNSPLHF. Using reference TRBV5-1 and TRBJ1-6 for the parts outside the CDR3, the full variable domain is KAGVTQTPRYLIKTRGQQVTLSCSPISGHRSVSWYQQTPGQGLQFLFEYFSETQRNKGNFPGRFSGRQFSNSRSEMNVSTLELGDSALYLCASSPGDRDNSPLHFGNGTRLTVT.